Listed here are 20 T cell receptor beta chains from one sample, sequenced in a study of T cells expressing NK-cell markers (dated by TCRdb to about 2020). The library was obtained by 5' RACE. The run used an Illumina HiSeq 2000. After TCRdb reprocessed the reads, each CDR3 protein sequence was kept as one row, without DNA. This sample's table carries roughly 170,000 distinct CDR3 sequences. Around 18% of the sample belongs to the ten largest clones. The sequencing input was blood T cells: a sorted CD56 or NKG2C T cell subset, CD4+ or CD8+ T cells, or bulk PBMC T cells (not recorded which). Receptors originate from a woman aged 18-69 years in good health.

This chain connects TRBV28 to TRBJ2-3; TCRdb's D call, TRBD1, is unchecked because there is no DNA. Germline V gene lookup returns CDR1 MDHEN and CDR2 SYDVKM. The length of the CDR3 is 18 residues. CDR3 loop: CASSAQGFGGTSTDTQYF.

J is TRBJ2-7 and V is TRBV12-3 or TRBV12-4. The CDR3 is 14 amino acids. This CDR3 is CASSKTGNSREQYF.

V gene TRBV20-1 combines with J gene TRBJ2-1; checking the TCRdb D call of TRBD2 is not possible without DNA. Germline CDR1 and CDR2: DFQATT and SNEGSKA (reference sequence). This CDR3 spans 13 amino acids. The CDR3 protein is CSASGRPPSSQFF.

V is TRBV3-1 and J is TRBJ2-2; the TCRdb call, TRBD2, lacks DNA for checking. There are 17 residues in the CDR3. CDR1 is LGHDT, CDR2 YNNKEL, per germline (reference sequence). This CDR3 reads CASSQDRLAEDTGELFF.

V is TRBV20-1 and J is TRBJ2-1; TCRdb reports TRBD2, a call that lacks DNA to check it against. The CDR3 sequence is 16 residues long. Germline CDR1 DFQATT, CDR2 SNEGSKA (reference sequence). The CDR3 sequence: CSAHGLAGGGDNEQFF.

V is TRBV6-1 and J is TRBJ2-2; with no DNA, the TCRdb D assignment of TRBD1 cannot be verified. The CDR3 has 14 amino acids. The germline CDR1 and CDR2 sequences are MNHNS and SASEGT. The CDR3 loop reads CASKGGADTGELFF.

The CDR3 loop is CSALGQRVPYEQYF. The chain couples TRBV20-1 to TRBJ2-7; TCRdb outputs TRBD1, but without DNA this stays unchecked. The CDR3 length is 14 residues. Germline lookup yields CDR1 DFQATT and CDR2 SNEGSKA (reference sequence).

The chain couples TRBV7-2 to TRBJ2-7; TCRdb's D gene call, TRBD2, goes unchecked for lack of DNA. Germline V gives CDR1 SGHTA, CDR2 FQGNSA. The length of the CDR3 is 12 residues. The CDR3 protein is CASSSDYWEQYF.

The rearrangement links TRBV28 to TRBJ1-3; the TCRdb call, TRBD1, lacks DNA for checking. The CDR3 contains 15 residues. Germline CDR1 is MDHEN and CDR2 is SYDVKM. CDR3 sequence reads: CASRPPGPRRNTIYF.

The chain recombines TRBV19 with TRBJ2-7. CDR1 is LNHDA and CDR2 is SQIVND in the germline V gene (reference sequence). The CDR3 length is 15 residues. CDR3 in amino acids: CASSMGRRVRNEQYF. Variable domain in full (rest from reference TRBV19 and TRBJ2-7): DGGITQSPKYLFRKEGQNVTLSCEQNLNHDAMYWYRQDPGQGLRLIYYSQIVNDFQKGDIAEGYSVSREKKESFPLTVTSAQKNPTAFYLCASSMGRRVRNEQYFGPGTRLTVT.

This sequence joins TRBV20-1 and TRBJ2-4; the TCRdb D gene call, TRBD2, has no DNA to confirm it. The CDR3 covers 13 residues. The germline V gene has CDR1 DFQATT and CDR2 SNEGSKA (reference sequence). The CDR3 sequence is CSAHPSGGGIQYF.

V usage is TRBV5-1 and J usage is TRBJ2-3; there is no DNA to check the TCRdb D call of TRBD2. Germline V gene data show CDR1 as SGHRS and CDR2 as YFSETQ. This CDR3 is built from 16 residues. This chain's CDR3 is CASSWANPAGTDTQYF.

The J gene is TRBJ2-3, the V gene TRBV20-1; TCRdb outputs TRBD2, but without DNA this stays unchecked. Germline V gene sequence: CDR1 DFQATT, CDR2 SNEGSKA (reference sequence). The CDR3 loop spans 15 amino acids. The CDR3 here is CSAPGLAGGPGTQYF.

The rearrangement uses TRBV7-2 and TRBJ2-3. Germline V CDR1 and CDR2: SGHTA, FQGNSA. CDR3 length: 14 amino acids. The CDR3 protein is CASSFGVSTDTQYF.

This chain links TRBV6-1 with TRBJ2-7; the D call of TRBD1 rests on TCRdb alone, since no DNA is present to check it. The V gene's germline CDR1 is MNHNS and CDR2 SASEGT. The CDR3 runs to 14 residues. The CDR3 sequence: CASSPDRPLYEQYF.

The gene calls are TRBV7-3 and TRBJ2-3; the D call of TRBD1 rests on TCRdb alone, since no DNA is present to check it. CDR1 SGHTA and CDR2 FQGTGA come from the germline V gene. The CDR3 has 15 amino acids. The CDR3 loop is CASSRPGTGKNTQYF.

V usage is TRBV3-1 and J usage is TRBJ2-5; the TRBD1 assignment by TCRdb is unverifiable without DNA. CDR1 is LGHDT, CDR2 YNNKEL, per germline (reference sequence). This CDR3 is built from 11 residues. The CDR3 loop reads CASSRQGAQYF.

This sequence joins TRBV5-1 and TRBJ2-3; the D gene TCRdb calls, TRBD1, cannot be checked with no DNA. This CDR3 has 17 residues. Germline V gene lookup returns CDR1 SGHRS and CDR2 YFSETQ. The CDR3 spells CASRYRGAQGGTDTQYF. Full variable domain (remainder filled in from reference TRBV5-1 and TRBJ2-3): KAGVTQTPRYLIKTRGQQVTLSCSPISGHRSVSWYQQTPGQGLQFLFEYFSETQRNKGNFPGRFSGRQFSNSRSEMNVSTLELGDSALYLCASRYRGAQGGTDTQYFGPGTRLTVL.

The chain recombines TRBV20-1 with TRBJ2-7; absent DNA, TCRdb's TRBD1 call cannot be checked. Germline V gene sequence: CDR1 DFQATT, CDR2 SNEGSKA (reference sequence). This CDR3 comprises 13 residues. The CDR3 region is CSAREYRVDEQYF.

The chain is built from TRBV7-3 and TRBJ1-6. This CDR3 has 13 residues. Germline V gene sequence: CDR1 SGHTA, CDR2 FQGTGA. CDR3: CASSLNVESPLHF.